The sequence of this TCR beta chain was determined in a study of shared clonotypes between healthy human individuals. Study-level findings and limits: Relative to clonotypes present in all four donors, those not shared had lower generation probabilities.

TCRdb keeps only in-frame clones here, not all; method: immunoSEQ multiplex PCR. The sample consists of approximately 640,000 clones, around 91% of them appearing once. Details on this clone: Its antigen is unidentified.

Participating donors were healthy, HIV-negative adults free of recent acute infections or vaccinations. The specimen sequenced was memory CD8+ T cells from PBMCs. Described subset: CD45RO+ cells pooled with CCR7-negative TemRA cells. The TCR was taken from a man younger than 30 in good health. Some clones in this sample may be carry-over from other donors' samples.

The chain's CDR3 is CASSLGVGSYYEQYF. The CDR3 DNA reads as TGTGCCAGCAGCTTAGGGGTAGGTTCCTACTACGAGCAGTACTTC. The chain recombines TRBV7-9 with TRBJ2-7; no clear D gene. Germline values: CDR1 SEHNR, CDR2 FQNEAQ (reference sequence). CDR3 length: 15 residues. The V gene lost 1 base and the J gene lost 3 bases, with 13 bases spanning the gap. The full variable domain, its missing parts supplied by reference TRBV7-9 and TRBJ2-7, is DTGVSQNPRHKITKRGQNVTFRCDPISEHNRLYWYRQTLGQGPEFLTYFQNEAQLEKSRLLSDRFSAERPKGSFSTLEIQRTEQGDSAMYLCASSLGVGSYYEQYFGPGTRLTVT.